The source of this T cell receptor beta chain is a study of vaccination and CD4 T cells after COVID-19. Treatment defined: roughly ten-day PBMC culture with coronavirus spike peptide pools or control peptides (ViraFEST assay). The sample holds a few counts of this clonotype. Its antigen is undetermined. The CDR3 has 13 residues. Trimming removed 3 bases from V and 6 bases from J; junction bases left unmatched: 1. Germline V gene sequence: CDR1 MNHEY, CDR2 SVGAGI. The study sequenced cultured CD4+ T cell DNA using the Oncomine TCR Beta short-read assay. From the PCR reads, TCRdb called clonotypes with MiXCR, one entry per CDR3 protein. The sample carries about 5,100 distinct CDR3 sequences, 40% to 50% recorded once.

The sample consisted of CD4+ T cells from blood, cultured in vitro. The rearrangement joins TRBV6-5 to TRBJ2-2; TRBD1 agrees at 7 bases. This clonotype was sampled from a human donor who had recovered from COVID-19. CDR3 DNA: TGTGCCAGCAGTTATCAGGGGGCCGGGGAGCTGTTTTTT. Translating gives CASSYQGAGELFF.